These 4 T cell receptor beta chains came from one sample sequenced in a study of radiation and T cells in renal cell carcinoma. The time point denotes: blood 4 weeks post-SBRT, at nephrectomy. Treatment here: 15 Gy SBRT to primary tumor, nephrectomy 4 weeks later. Profiled with immunoSEQ multiplex PCR; TCRdb holds only in-frame clones, not every one. The table shows about 40,000 clones, with 80% to 85% occurring only once. Sample: blood, taken from a patient whose treatment included radiotherapy and nephrectomy. These receptor sequences come from a woman between 65 and 79 years old with renal cell carcinoma.

This chain uses TRBV28 with TRBJ1-1; D may be TRBD1 (6 bases). From germline, CDR1 is MDHEN and CDR2 SYDVKM. Trimming took off 11 bases at V and 11 bases at J, with 18 bases between the two ends. This CDR3 region has 11 residues. The CDR3: CASTGLLGAFF. The DNA for the CDR3 is TGTGCCTCAACAGGGCTGTTAGGGGCTTTCTTT.

The gene calls are TRBV27 and TRBJ2-2; TRBD2 might be the D (5 bases). This CDR3 contains 15 residues. Germline V CDR1 and CDR2: MNHEY, SMNVEV (reference sequence). The V end was cut by 5 bases, the J end by 4 bases, with 14 bases between. CDR3 region: CASSPEGWSTGELFF. The CDR3 coding sequence is TGTGCCAGCAGTCCCGAGGGTTGGAGCACCGGGGAGCTGTTTTTT.

The genes are TRBV4-1 and TRBJ2-6; perhaps TRBD2 as D (6 bases). This CDR3 is built from 17 residues. V lost 3 bases to trimming and J lost 4 bases, with 16 bases between them. Per germline, CDR1 MGHRA and CDR2 YSYEKL. CDR3 DNA: TGCGCCAGCAGCCAGGAGGGACTGTCGCTGGGGGCCAACGTCCTGACTTTC. It translates to CASSQEGLSLGANVLTF.

The genes are TRBV5-1 and TRBJ2-3; TRBD2 agrees at 10 bases. V shed 0 bases, J shed 3 bases, and the junction held 7 bases outside the gene matches. This CDR3 spans 17 amino acids. The germline V gene has CDR1 SGHRS and CDR2 YFSETQ. The CDR3 reads CASSLEASGSLTDTQYF. DNA of the CDR3: TGCGCCAGCAGCTTGGAGGCTAGCGGGAGTCTGACAGATACGCAGTATTTT. The full variable domain, with the rest looked up from reference TRBV5-1 and TRBJ2-3, is KAGVTQTPRYLIKTRGQQVTLSCSPISGHRSVSWYQQTPGQGLQFLFEYFSETQRNKGNFPGRFSGRQFSNSRSEMNVSTLELGDSALYLCASSLEASGSLTDTQYFGPGTRLTVL.